This T cell receptor beta chain was retrieved from a study of blood T cell repertoires in COVID-19. Whole-study context: Samples of COVID-19 (acute and convalescent) were obtained from the United States, Italy and Spain. Sources were T cells, B-cell-depleted T cells, or PBMCs; the material itself was cDNA or gDNA.

Seattle patients were enrolled during active infection and followed longitudinally. Germline V gene data show CDR1 as SNHLY and CDR2 as FYNNEI. V lost 1 base to trimming and J lost 7 bases; unmatched junction nucleotides: 4. The CDR3 spans 15 residues. How the authors handled the data: It was from reference gene primer amplification that nucleated cell counts were estimated. Only in-frame clones appear in the TCRdb table, and some are missing; sequencing was by immunoSEQ multiplex PCR. The DNA was the basis for D and trimming; V, J and clone size are from that table. The sample holds roughly 440,000 clones, 70% to 90% seen once.

Sequencing input: peripheral blood. This sequence was found in a woman in her forties or fifties with COVID-19, enrolled during active disease. The chain uses TRBV2 and TRBJ1-6; 7 nucleotides match TRBD1. The CDR3 loop is CASSEGRGLNSPLHF. The CDR3, as DNA: TGTGCCAGCAGTGAAGGTAGGGGGCTGAATTCACCCCTCCACTTT.